This T cell receptor beta chain was retrieved from a study of shared T cell receptors in the human thymus. From germline, CDR1 is SGHDN and CDR2 FVKESK. V lost 0 bases and J lost 5, with 13 bases in between. The CDR3 extends over 15 amino acids. The repertoire was sequenced with immunoSEQ multiplex PCR; TCRdb's copy has only in-frame clones and lacks some. In the table there are about 380,000 clones, about 95% of which are singletons. The receptor was derived from a human donor. V and J are TRBV14 and TRBJ1-2; maybe TRBD1 (5 bases). Sequencing was carried out using thymocytes. The chain's CDR3 is CASSQEPGKGYGYTF. The CDR3 DNA follows: TGTGCCAGCAGCCAAGAGCCAGGGAAGGGTTATGGCTACACCTTC.